One sample yielded the 19 T cell receptor beta chains listed below, sequenced in a study of blood T cell repertoires in COVID-19. The repertoire was sequenced with immunoSEQ multiplex PCR; TCRdb's copy has only in-frame clones and lacks some. This table holds approximately 300,000 clones, around nine tenths found once. The sequencing input was peripheral blood. All receptors come from a woman aged 25 to 39 with COVID-19, enrolled during active disease.

V is TRBV28 and J is TRBJ2-5; D is possibly TRBD2 (6 bases). Per germline, CDR1 MDHEN and CDR2 SYDVKM. The V end was cut by 2 bases, the J end by 4 bases, with 11 bases between. This CDR3 has 14 residues. The CDR3 region is CASSLRWGVETQYF. CDR3 in DNA: TGTGCCAGCAGTTTAAGGTGGGGGGTAGAGACCCAGTACTTC. Full variable domain (missing parts from reference TRBV28 and TRBJ2-5): DVKVTQSSRYLVKRTGEKVFLECVQDMDHENMFWYRQDPGLGLRLIYFSYDVKMKEKGDIPEGYSVSREKKERFSLILESASTNQTSMYLCASSLRWGVETQYFGPGTRLLVL.

The chain carries TRBV9 and TRBJ2-1; D is possibly TRBD2 (6 bases). V was trimmed by 5 bases and J by 7 bases, leaving 16 bases between them. CDR3 size: 14 residues. Germline CDR1 is SGDLS and CDR2 is YYNGEE. In DNA, the CDR3 is TGTGCCAGCAGTCCTCGGGGAGGCAGTAATGAGCAGTTCTTC. It yields the protein CASSPRGGSNEQFF.

The chain links TRBV5-4 to TRBJ2-7; 9 nucleotides match TRBD1. V was pared by 5 bases and J by 2 bases, with 5 bases of the junction left unmatched. The CDR3 covers 14 residues. Germline V gene lookup returns CDR1 SGHNT and CDR2 YYREEE (reference sequence). CDR3: CASSSGTGTYEQYF. The DNA of the CDR3 is TGTGCCAGCAGTTCCGGGACAGGGACCTACGAGCAGTACTTC.

The chain combines TRBV20-1 with TRBJ2-2; D unresolved. V lost 6 bases and J 2 bases, leaving 4 bases between the germline ends. The germline CDR1 and CDR2 sequences are DFQATT and SNEGSKA (reference sequence). The CDR3 is made up of 11 amino acids. CDR3 residues: CSALNTGELFF. The CDR3 DNA reads TGCAGTGCCCTAAACACCGGGGAGCTGTTTTTT.

The CDR3 nucleotides read TGTGCCAGCAGTGAAGCTCCGGGAAGTCTGGGAGAGCAGTACTTC. Translated: CASSEAPGSLGEQYF. This chain connects TRBV2 to TRBJ2-7; weak D call: TRBD2 (5 bases). The V end lost 0 bases, the J end lost 7 bases, and 16 bases lay between the germline ends. CDR1 is SNHLY, CDR2 FYNNEI, per germline. This CDR3 spans 15 amino acids. Supplemented by reference TRBV2 and TRBJ2-7, the full variable domain reads EPEVTQTPSHQVTQMGQEVILRCVPISNHLYFYWYRQILGQKVEFLVSFYNNEISEKSEIFDDQFSVERPDGSNFTLKIRSTKLEDSAMYFCASSEAPGSLGEQYFGPGTRLTVT.

The J gene is TRBJ2-2, the V gene TRBV27; 12 nucleotides match TRBD2. This CDR3 comprises 21 residues. Germline V CDR1 and CDR2: MNHEY, SMNVEV (reference sequence). V lost 2 bases and J lost 5; bases outside the gene matches: 18. CDR3 region: CASSLRGTVYSSGRETGELFF. The CDR3 DNA is TGTGCCAGCAGTTTACGCGGGACAGTTTACTCTAGCGGGAGGGAAACCGGGGAGCTGTTTTTT.

The rearrangement joins TRBV28 to TRBJ1-4; a possible D gene is TRBD1 (6 bases). There are 15 residues in the CDR3. V lost 4 bases and J 6 bases, leaving 15 bases between the germline ends. Per the germline V gene, CDR1 is MDHEN and CDR2 is SYDVKM. The CDR3 loop reads CASSSPRTVDEKLFF. The DNA for the CDR3 is TGTGCCAGCAGTTCCCCCCGGACAGTTGATGAAAAACTGTTTTTT.

CDR3 sequence (DNA): TGTGCCAGCAGTTCAGGCCTAACAGGGGGAACCTTC. Its translation: CASSSGLTGGTF. This chain links TRBV6-2 or TRBV6-3 with TRBJ1-2; 8 nucleotides agree with TRBD1. This CDR3 is 12 amino acids long. V lost 4 bases and J lost 14; bases outside the gene matches: 9. Per germline, CDR1 MNHEY and CDR2 SVGEGT.

The gene calls are TRBV13 and TRBJ1-4; 8 positions agree with TRBD1. Trimming at V came to 5 bases and at J to 6 bases, leaving 8 bases not matched to a gene. CDR1 and CDR2 (germline): PRHDT, FYEKMQ (reference sequence). This CDR3 has 15 residues. Written as DNA, the CDR3 is TGTGCCAGCAGCCTTCGACAGGGGAGGGATGAAAAACTGTTTTTT. As protein: CASSLRQGRDEKLFF.

The V call is TRBV28, the J call TRBJ1-2; D may be TRBD1 (5 bases). Germline-derived CDR1 and CDR2 are MDHEN and SYDVKM. Trimming took off 3 bases at V and 4 bases at J, with 18 bases between the two ends. The length of the CDR3 is 16 residues. CDR3 amino acids: CASSLEQEPLAYGYTF. In DNA form, the CDR3 reads TGTGCCAGCAGTTTGGAACAGGAACCTCTCGCCTATGGCTACACCTTC.

This clone was found once. The CDR3 sequence: CAWSRDSYEQYF. CDR3 coding DNA: TGTGCCTGGAGCAGGGACAGCTACGAGCAGTACTTC. The chain recombines TRBV30 with TRBJ2-7; 7 bases are shared with TRBD1. The CDR3 sequence is 12 residues long. Germline-derived CDR1 and CDR2 are GTSNPN and SVGIG (reference sequence). Trimming at V came to 3 bases and at J to 3 bases, leaving 2 bases not matched to a gene.

The chain combines TRBV10-3 with TRBJ2-7; D possibly corresponds to TRBD1 (6 bases). Germline V gene data show CDR1 as ENHRY and CDR2 as SYGVKD. CDR3 length: 14 residues. V was shortened by 10 bases and J by 2 bases, with 18 bases between the two germline ends. DNA of the CDR3: TGTGCCAACGGGGTAGGGACACGTCCCTACGAGCAGTACTTC. Its translation: CANGVGTRPYEQYF.

This clone was recorded only once. J is TRBJ2-7 and V is TRBV5-5, with 10 nucleotides matching TRBD2. With V trimmed by 5 bases and J by 0 bases, 5 bases remained unmatched. The CDR3 covers 15 residues. Germline CDR1 SGHKS, CDR2 YYEKEE (reference sequence). The CDR3: CASSYTSGNSYEQYF. CDR3 DNA: TGTGCCAGCAGTTATACTAGCGGGAACTCCTACGAGCAGTACTTC.

The chain carries TRBV18 and TRBJ1-1; D gene uncertain. In germline, CDR1 is KGHSH, CDR2 LQKENI. There are 14 residues in the CDR3. V lost 0 bases and J 0 bases, leaving 5 bases between the germline ends. This CDR3 is CASSPPSVNTEAFF. The CDR3 nucleotides are TGTGCCAGCTCACCACCTTCGGTGAACACTGAAGCTTTCTTT.

A note on this clone: Other DNA sequences in this sample translate to the same CDR3. The V gene is TRBV28, the J gene TRBJ2-5; 8 bases fit TRBD2. Germline V gene lookup returns CDR1 MDHEN and CDR2 SYDVKM. The CDR3 has 15 amino acids. The V segment lost 2 bases and the J segment 5 bases; nucleotides outside the gene matches: 7. For the CDR3, the DNA is TGTGCCAGCAGTTTAGGTCGGGAGGGGTGGGAGACCCAGTACTTC. It specifies CASSLGREGWETQYF.

This clone came up a few times. J is TRBJ2-7 and V is TRBV14, with 7 bases lining up with TRBD1. The CDR3 runs to 16 residues. J gave up 2 bases and V 1 base, and 8 bases lay outside the gene matches. CDR1 is SGHDN, CDR2 FVKESK, per germline. The CDR3 coding sequence is TGTGCCAGCAGCCAAGGAGGGGGCAGGGGTACCTACGAGCAGTACTTC. It translates to CASSQGGGRGTYEQYF.

V is TRBV11-3 and J is TRBJ2-2; possibly TRBD2 for D (5 bases). The germline V and J ends were trimmed by 2 bases and 4 bases, with 23 bases remaining between them. The CDR3 runs to 19 residues. CDR1 is SGHNT and CDR2 is YENEEA in the germline V gene. CDR3 DNA: TGTGCCAGCAGCTTAAATTTAGGCGGGTTCAATAGTATCACCGGGGAGCTGTTTTTT. Residues: CASSLNLGGFNSITGELFF.

The chain employs TRBV28 and TRBJ2-1; unclear D gene. Trimming stripped 6 bases from V and 12 bases from J, with 15 bases between. The length of the CDR3 is 12 residues. Looked up from germline, CDR1 is MDHEN and CDR2 is SYDVKM. DNA of the CDR3: TGTGCCAGCAGCTTCGCGGCGCGGAGGCAGTTCTTC. Residues: CASSFAARRQFF. The variable domain in full, with the rest retrieved from reference TRBV28 and TRBJ2-1, is DVKVTQSSRYLVKRTGEKVFLECVQDMDHENMFWYRQDPGLGLRLIYFSYDVKMKEKGDIPEGYSVSREKKERFSLILESASTNQTSMYLCASSFAARRQFFGPGTRLTVL.

This chain connects TRBV27 to TRBJ1-1; 9 bases align to TRBD1. Germline assignment: CDR1 MNHEY and CDR2 SMNVEV (reference sequence). The CDR3 length is 15 residues. V gave up 1 base and J gave up 5 bases; unmatched junction bases: 5. The CDR3 DNA is TGTGCCAGCAGTTTATGGACAGGGGAGAAGACTGAAGCTTTCTTT. The encoded protein is CASSLWTGEKTEAFF.